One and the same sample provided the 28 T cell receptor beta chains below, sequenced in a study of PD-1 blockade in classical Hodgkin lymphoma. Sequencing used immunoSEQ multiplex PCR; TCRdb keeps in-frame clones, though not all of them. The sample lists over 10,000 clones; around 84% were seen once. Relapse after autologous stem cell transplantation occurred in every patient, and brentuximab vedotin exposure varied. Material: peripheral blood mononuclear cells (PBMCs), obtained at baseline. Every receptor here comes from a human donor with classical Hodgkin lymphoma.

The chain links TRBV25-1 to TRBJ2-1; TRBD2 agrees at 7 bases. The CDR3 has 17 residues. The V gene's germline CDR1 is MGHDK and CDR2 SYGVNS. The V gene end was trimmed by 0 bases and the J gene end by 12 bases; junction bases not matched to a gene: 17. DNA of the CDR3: TGTGCCAGCAGTGAATATTTCGGGGGAGGGATTCCGGGACGGCAGTTCTTC. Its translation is CASSEYFGGGIPGRQFF.

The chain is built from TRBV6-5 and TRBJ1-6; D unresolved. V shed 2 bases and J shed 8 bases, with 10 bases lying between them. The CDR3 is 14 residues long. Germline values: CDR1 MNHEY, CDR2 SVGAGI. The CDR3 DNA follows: TGTGCCAGCAGTTACAGGGTTGGGGATTCACCCCTCCACTTT. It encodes CASSYRVGDSPLHF.

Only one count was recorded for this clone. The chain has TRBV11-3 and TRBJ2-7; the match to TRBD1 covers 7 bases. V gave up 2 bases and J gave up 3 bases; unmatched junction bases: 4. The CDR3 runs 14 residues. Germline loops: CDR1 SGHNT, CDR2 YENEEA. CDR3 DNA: TGTGCCAGCAGCTTAACAGGGGCCCACTACGAGCAGTACTTC. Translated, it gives CASSLTGAHYEQYF.

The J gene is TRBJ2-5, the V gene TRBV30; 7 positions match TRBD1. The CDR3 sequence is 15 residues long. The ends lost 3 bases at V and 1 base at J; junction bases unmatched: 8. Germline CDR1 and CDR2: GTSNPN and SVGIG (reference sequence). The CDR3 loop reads CAWRPTGTAQETQYF. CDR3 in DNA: TGTGCCTGGAGGCCAACCGGGACAGCCCAAGAGACCCAGTACTTC.

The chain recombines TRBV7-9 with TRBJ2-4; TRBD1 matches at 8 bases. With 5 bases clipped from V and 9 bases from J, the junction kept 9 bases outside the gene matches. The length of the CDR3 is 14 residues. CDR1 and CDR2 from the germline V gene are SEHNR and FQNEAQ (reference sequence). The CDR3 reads CASSPGQGEGIQYF. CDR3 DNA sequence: TGTGCCAGCAGCCCAGGACAGGGCGAAGGCATTCAGTACTTC.

The CDR3 sequence is CASSPGTGSFDTQYF. CDR3 DNA sequence: TGCGCCAGCAGCCCGGGGACTGGTTCATTTGATACGCAGTATTTT. The J gene is TRBJ2-3, the V gene TRBV5-1; D might be TRBD2 (6 bases). V was clipped by 4 bases and J by 6 bases, with 18 bases between them. The germline gives CDR1 SGHRS, CDR2 YFSETQ. The CDR3 consists of 15 residues.

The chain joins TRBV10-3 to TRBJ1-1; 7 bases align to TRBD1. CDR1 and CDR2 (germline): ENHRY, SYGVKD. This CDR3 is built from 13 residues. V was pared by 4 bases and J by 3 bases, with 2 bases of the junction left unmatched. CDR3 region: CAISGQGDTEAFF. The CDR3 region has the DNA TGTGCCATCAGTGGACAGGGTGACACTGAAGCTTTCTTT.

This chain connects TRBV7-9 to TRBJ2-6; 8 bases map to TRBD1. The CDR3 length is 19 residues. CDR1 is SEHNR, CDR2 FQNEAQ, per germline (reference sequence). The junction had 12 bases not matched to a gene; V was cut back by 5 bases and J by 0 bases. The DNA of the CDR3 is TGTGCCAGCAGCGCCCTCTCAGGGGGCGCTGACTCTGGGGCCAACGTCCTGACTTTC. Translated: CASSALSGGADSGANVLTF.

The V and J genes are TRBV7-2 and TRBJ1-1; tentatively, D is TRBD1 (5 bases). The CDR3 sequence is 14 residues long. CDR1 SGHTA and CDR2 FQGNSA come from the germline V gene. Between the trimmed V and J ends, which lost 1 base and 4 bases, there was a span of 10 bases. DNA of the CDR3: TGTGCCAGCAGCTTAGAAAGGGGTACCACTGAAGCTTTCTTT. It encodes CASSLERGTTEAFF.

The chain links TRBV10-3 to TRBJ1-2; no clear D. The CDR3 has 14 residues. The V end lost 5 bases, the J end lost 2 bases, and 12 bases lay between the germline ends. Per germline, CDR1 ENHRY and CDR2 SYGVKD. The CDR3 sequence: CAISKDGSNYGYTF. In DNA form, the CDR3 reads TGTGCCATCAGTAAGGACGGTTCGAACTATGGCTACACCTTC.

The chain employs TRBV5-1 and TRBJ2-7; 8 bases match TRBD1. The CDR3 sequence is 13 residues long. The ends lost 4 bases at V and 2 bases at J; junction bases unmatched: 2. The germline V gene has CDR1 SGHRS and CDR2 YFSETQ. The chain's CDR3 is CASSPQGAYEQYF. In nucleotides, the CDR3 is TGCGCCAGCAGCCCACAGGGGGCCTACGAGCAGTACTTC.

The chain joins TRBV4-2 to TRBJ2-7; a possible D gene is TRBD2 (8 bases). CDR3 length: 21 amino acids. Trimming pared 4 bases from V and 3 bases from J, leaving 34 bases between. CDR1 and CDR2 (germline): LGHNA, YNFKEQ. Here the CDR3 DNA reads TGTGCCAGCAGCCGCTTAGGGGGCCGGGAGGGTTCCATCATTATCCTCTACGAGCAGTACTTC. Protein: CASSRLGGREGSIIILYEQYF.

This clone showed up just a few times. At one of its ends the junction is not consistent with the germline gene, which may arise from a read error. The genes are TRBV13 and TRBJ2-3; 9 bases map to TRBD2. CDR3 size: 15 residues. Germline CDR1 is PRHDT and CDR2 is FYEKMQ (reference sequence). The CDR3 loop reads CASRLTSGLTDTQYF. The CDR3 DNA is TGTGCCAGCCGCTTGACTAGCGGACTCACAGATACGCAGTATTTT.

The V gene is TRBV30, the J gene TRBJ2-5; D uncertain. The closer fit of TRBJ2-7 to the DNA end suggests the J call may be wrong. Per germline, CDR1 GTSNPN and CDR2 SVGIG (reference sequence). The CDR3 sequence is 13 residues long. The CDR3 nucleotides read TGTGCCTGGAGTAAGTTAGACGGGTACGAGCAGTACTTC. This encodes CAWSKLDGYEQYF.

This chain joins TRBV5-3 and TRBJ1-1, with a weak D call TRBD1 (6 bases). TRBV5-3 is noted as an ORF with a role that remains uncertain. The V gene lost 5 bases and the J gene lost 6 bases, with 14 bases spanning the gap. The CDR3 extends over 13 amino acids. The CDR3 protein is CARRSHRVSEAFF. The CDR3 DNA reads TGTGCCAGAAGATCGCACAGGGTGTCTGAAGCTTTCTTT.

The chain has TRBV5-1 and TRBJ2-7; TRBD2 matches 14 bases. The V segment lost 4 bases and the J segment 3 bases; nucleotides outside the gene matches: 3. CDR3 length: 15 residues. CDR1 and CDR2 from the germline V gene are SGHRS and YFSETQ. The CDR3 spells CASSMGTSGGYEQYF. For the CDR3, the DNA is TGCGCCAGCAGCATGGGGACTAGCGGGGGCTACGAGCAGTACTTC.

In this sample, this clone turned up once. The CDR3 DNA follows: TGTGCCAGCAGCTTAGCCATTAATGAGCAGTTCTTC. It is translated as CASSLAINEQFF. The chain links TRBV7-9 to TRBJ2-1; D ambiguous. Trimming left V 0 bases short and J 7 bases short, with 4 bases between. Per germline, CDR1 SEHNR and CDR2 FQNEAQ (reference sequence). This CDR3 has 12 amino acids.

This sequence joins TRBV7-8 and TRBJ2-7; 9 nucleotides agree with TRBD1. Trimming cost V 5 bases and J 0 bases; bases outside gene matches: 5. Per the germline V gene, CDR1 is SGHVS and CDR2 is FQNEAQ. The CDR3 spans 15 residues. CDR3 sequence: CASSPRTGASYEQYF. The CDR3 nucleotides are TGTGCCAGCAGCCCTCGGACAGGGGCCTCCTACGAGCAGTACTTC.

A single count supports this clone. The CDR3 is CASSQKGFAISEQFF. Written as DNA, the CDR3 is TGTGCCAGCAGCCAGAAGGGATTCGCCATTAGTGAGCAGTTCTTC. The chain uses TRBV11-3 and TRBJ2-1; D gene unclear. V was pared by 5 bases and J by 9 bases, with 20 bases between. The CDR3 runs 15 residues. Looked up from germline, CDR1 is SGHNT and CDR2 is YENEEA.

The CDR3 region has the DNA TGTGCCAGCAGCTTGGAGGGGGCCAAAAACATTCAGTACTTC. Protein product: CASSLEGAKNIQYF. The chain employs TRBV5-4 and TRBJ2-4; D might be TRBD1 (5 bases). V was trimmed by 0 bases and J by 1 base, leaving 5 bases between them. The CDR3 runs to 14 residues. The germline V gene encodes CDR1 SGHNT and CDR2 YYREEE (reference sequence).

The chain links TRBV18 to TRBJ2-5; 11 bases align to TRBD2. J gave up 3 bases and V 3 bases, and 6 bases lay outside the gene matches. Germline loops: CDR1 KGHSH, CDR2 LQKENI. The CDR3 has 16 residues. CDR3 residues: CASSPLAGGPEETQYF. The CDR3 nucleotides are TGTGCCAGCTCACCGTTAGCGGGAGGGCCCGAAGAGACCCAGTACTTC.

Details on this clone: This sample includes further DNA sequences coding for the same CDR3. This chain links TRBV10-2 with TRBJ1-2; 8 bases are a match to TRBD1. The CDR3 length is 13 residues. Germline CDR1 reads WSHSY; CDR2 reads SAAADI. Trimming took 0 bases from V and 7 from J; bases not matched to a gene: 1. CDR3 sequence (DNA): TGCGCCAGCAGTGAGTCAACAGGGGGTGGCTACACCTTC. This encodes CASSESTGGGYTF.

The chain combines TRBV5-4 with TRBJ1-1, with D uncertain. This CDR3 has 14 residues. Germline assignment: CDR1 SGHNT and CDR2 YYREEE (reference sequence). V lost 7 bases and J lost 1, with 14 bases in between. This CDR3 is CASAGGVSNTEAFF. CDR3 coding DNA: TGTGCCAGCGCAGGCGGGGTTTCGAACACTGAAGCTTTCTTT.

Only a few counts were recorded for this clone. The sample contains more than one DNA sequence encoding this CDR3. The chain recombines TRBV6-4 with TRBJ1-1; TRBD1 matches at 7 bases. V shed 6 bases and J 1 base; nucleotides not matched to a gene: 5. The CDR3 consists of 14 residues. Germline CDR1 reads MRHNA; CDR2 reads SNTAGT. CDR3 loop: CASRLGQENTEAFF. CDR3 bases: TGTGCCAGCAGACTCGGACAGGAGAACACTGAAGCTTTCTTT.

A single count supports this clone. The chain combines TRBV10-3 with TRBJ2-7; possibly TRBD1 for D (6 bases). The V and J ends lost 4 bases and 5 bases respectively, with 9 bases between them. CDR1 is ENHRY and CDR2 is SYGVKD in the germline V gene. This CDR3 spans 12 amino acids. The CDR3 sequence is CAISGDRNEQYF. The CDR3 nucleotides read TGTGCCATCAGTGGTGACAGGAACGAGCAGTACTTC.

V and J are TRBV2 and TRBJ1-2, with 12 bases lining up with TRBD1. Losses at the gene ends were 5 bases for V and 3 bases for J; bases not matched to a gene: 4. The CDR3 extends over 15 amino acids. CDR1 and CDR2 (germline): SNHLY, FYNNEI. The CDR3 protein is CASSRGTGGHYGYTF. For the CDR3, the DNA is TGTGCCAGCAGTCGTGGGACAGGGGGCCACTATGGCTACACCTTC.

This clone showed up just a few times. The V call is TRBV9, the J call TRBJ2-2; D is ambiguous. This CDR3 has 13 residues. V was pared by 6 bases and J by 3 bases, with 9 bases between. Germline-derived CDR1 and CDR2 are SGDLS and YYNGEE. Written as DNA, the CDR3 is TGTGCCAGCACCATTGCGGACACCGGGGAGCTGTTTTTT. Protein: CASTIADTGELFF.

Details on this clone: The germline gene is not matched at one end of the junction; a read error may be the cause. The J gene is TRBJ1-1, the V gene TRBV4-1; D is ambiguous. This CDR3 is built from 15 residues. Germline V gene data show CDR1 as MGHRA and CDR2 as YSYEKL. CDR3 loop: CASSQSETVNPEAFF. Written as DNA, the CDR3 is TGCGCCAGCAGCCAATCAGAAACGGTGAACCCTGAAGCTTTCTTT.